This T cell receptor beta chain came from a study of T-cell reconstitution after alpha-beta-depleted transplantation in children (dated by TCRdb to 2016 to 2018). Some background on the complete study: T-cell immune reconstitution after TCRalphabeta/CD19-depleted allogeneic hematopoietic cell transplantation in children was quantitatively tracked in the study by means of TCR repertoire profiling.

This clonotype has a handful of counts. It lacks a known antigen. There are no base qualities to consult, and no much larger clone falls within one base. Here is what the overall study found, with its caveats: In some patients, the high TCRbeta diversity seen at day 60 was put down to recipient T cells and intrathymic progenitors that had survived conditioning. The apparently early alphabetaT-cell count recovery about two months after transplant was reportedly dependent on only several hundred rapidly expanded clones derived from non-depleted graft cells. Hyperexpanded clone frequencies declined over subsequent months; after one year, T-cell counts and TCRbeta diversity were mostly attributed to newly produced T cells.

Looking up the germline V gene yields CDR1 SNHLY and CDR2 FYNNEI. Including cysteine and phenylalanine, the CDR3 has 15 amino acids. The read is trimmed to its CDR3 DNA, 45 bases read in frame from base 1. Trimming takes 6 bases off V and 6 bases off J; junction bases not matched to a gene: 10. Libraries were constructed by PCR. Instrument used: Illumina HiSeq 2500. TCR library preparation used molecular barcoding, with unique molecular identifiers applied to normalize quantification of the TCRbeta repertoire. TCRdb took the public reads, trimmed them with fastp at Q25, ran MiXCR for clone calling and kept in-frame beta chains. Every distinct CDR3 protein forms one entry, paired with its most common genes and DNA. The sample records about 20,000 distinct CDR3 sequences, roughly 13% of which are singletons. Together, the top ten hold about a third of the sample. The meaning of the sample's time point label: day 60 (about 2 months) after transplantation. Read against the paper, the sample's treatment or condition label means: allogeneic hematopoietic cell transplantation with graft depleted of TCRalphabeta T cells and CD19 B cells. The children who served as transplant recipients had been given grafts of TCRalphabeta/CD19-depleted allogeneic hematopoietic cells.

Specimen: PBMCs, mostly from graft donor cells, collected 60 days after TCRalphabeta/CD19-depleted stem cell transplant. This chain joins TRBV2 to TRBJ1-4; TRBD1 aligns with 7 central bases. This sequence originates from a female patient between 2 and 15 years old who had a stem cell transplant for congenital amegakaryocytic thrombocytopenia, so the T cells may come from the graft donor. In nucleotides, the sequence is TGTGCCAGCAGGGTACAGGGGTTTGAACATGAAAAACTGTTTTTT. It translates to CASRVQGFEHEKLFF.